This T cell receptor beta chain was captured in a study of blood T cell repertoires in COVID-19. Participants, about 18 to 90 years old, spanned under 25 US areas. Participant-given clinical history determined each cohort assignment. This clone showed up just once. Study processing details: For nucleated cells, counts were estimated from reference gene primer amplification. The method was immunoSEQ multiplex PCR; TCRdb's version includes in-frame clones alone and lacks a portion of them. The DNA gave D and trimming, while V, J and clone size come from that table. Seen here are around 250,000 clones, around 93% observed once, and the top ten hold 2.8%. The CDR3 is 15 amino acids. The germline gives CDR1 SGHDN, CDR2 FVKESK. V gave up 2 bases and J gave up 3 bases, with 11 bases separating them.

Material: PBMCs or T cells enriched from blood (not recorded which). The source is a man aged 40-55 years who had been exposed to COVID-19. This chain uses TRBV14 with TRBJ2-1; D gene unclear. The CDR3 loop is CASSQRLKNYNEQFF. CDR3 sequence (DNA): TGTGCCAGCAGCCAACGCCTAAAGAACTACAATGAGCAGTTCTTC.